The rows below give T cell receptor beta chains drawn from one sample of a study of shared clonotypes between healthy human individuals. Only in-frame clones appear in the TCRdb table, and some are missing; sequencing was by immunoSEQ multiplex PCR. The table records roughly 1,500,000 clones, approximately 98% of them present only once. The sample was naive CD4+ T cells sorted from blood. These receptors all come from a man aged 25 to 45 in good health. The CDR3 runs from the conserved cysteine through the conserved F or W. Fields, in order: V gene, J gene, clone size, D gene, CDR3 DNA, CDR3 protein. The D gene is left open where the match is weak. Rows may omit the clone size; those that give it use once, few, many or a size class.

V: TRBV27; J: TRBJ2-3; size: NA; D: TRBD1; DNA: TGTGCCAGCAGTGATCCCGGGACAGGCCCATGGGCCACGCAGTATTTT; CDR3: CASSDPGTGPWATQYF
V: TRBV29-1; J: TRBJ2-2; size: NA; D: NA; DNA: TGCAGCGTTTTTGGAGACACCGGGGAGCTGTTTTTT; CDR3: CSVFGDTGELFF
V: TRBV7-2; J: TRBJ1-2; size: NA; D: TRBD1; DNA: TGTGCCAGCAGCTCCGGACAGGGCTATGGCTACACCTTC; CDR3: CASSSGQGYGYTF
V: TRBV5-1; J: TRBJ1-2; size: NA; D: NA; DNA: TGCGCCAGCAGCTTGGCCGTGGAGAACTATGGCTACACCTTC; CDR3: CASSLAVENYGYTF
V: TRBV25-1; J: TRBJ2-1; size: NA; D: TRBD2; DNA: TGTGCCAGCACTCTAGCGGGAGGGTATGAGCAGTTCTTC; CDR3: CASTLAGGYEQFF
V: TRBV5-1; J: TRBJ2-3; size: NA; D: NA; DNA: TGCGCCAGCAGTGACCTTTCGGGCACAGATACGCAGTATTTT; CDR3: CASSDLSGTDTQYF
V: TRBV7-2; J: TRBJ2-7; size: NA; D: NA; DNA: TGTGCCAGCAGCTTAGACCGGGGCGAGCAGTACTTC; CDR3: CASSLDRGEQYF
V: TRBV2; J: TRBJ2-7; size: NA; D: NA; DNA: TGTGCCAGCAGCAGTCAGGGGAGAAGGGACTACGAGCAGTACTTC; CDR3: CASSSQGRRDYEQYF
V: TRBV14; J: TRBJ2-7; size: NA; D: NA; DNA: TGTGCCAGCAGCCCATGGAGCCCCGGCCAAACCACCTACGAGCAGTACTTC; CDR3: CASSPWSPGQTTYEQYF
V: TRBV7-6; J: TRBJ2-1; size: NA; D: NA; DNA: TGTGCCAGCAGCTTAGGGGGGGGCGGAGCAGGTGAGCAGTTCTTC; CDR3: CASSLGGGGAGEQFF
V: TRBV5-5; J: TRBJ1-4; size: NA; D: TRBD1; DNA: TGTGCCAGCAGCAACCGGGACAGGGACGAAAAACTGTTTTTT; CDR3: CASSNRDRDEKLFF
V: TRBV11-2; J: TRBJ2-7; size: once; D: TRBD2; DNA: TGTGCCAGCAGCTTAAGTGGGACTAGCGGGGCGGTTCCTTCCTACGAGCAGTACTTC; CDR3: CASSLSGTSGAVPSYEQYF
V: TRBV6-6; J: TRBJ1-2; size: NA; D: NA; DNA: TGTGCCAGCAGTTACCCTCTGGGTAAGGGTGGCTACACCTTC; CDR3: CASSYPLGKGGYTF
V: TRBV27; J: TRBJ1-1; size: NA; D: NA; DNA: TGTGCCAGCAAAATCTGGGTAGGGCGGAACACTGAAGCTTTCTTT; CDR3: CASKIWVGRNTEAFF
V: TRBV6-6; J: TRBJ2-1; size: NA; D: TRBD2; DNA: TGTGCCAGCAGCTTTAGCGGGAGTTACAATGAGCAGTTCTTC; CDR3: CASSFSGSYNEQFF
V: TRBV11-2; J: TRBJ2-1; size: NA; D: TRBD2; DNA: TGTGCCAGCAGGACGATAGCGGGAGGGCGGGGCTCCTACAATGAGCAGTTCTTC; CDR3: CASRTIAGGRGSYNEQFF
V: TRBV5-1; J: TRBJ1-5; size: once; D: TRBD1; DNA: TGCGCCAGCAGCTTGGGTTCCGGGACAGGGAACAATCAGCCCCAGCATTTT; CDR3: CASSLGSGTGNNQPQHF
V: TRBV10-3; J: TRBJ2-5; size: once; D: TRBD1; DNA: TGTGCCACCGCAGGGGGTCGAGGGGAGACCCAGTACTTC; CDR3: CATAGGRGETQYF
V: TRBV15; J: TRBJ2-2; size: NA; D: NA; DNA: TGTGCCACCGCATACAGGGTGACCGGGGAGCTGTTTTTT; CDR3: CATAYRVTGELFF
V: TRBV11-2; J: TRBJ1-4; size: NA; D: NA; DNA: TGTGCCAGCAGCAGCCTCCGGGGGGCTAATGAAAAACTGTTTTTT; CDR3: CASSSLRGANEKLFF
V: TRBV7-3; J: TRBJ2-1; size: NA; D: TRBD2; DNA: TGTGCCAGCAGCCGAGGGACTAGCGGGAGTGGGTCCTACAATGAGCAGTTCTTC; CDR3: CASSRGTSGSGSYNEQFF
V: TRBV29-1; J: TRBJ2-3; size: NA; D: TRBD1; DNA: TGCAGCGTTGCCTCGTCGACAGGGTCAGATACGCAGTATTTT; CDR3: CSVASSTGSDTQYF
V: TRBV11-3; J: TRBJ2-1; size: NA; D: NA; DNA: TGTGCCAGCAAAACAGGACCGGAGGGTTACAATGAGCAGTTCTTC; CDR3: CASKTGPEGYNEQFF
V: TRBV7-9; J: TRBJ2-5; size: NA; D: NA; DNA: TGTGCCAGCAGCTCTCATAGGGCAGAGACCCAGTACTTC; CDR3: CASSSHRAETQYF
V: TRBV28; J: TRBJ2-7; size: NA; D: NA; DNA: TGTGCCAGCAGTTCCGCCGGGACGGCCTCTTACGAGCAGTACTTC; CDR3: CASSSAGTASYEQYF
V: TRBV5-4; J: TRBJ2-7; size: NA; D: TRBD2; DNA: TGTGCCAGCAGCTCCTTAGCGGGAGGAAAGTACTTC; CDR3: CASSSLAGGKYF
V: TRBV14; J: TRBJ2-5; size: NA; D: NA; DNA: TGTGCCAGCAGCCACCCGGGTGGCGAGACCCAGTACTTC; CDR3: CASSHPGGETQYF
V: TRBV5-1; J: TRBJ1-3; size: NA; D: NA; DNA: TGCGCCAGCAGCGACGGGACTTTTGACACCATATATTTT; CDR3: CASSDGTFDTIYF
V: TRBV27; J: TRBJ2-1; size: NA; D: NA; DNA: TGTGCCAGCAGCCCGACAGAGAATGAGCAGTTCTTC; CDR3: CASSPTENEQFF
V: TRBV9; J: TRBJ1-1; size: NA; D: NA; DNA: TGTGCCAGCAGCGTTGGGCCCGGGGGGGGCACTGAAGCTTTCTTT; CDR3: CASSVGPGGGTEAFF
V: TRBV5-6; J: TRBJ2-3; size: NA; D: NA; DNA: TGTGCCAGCAGCTTGGTGGTAGCTGGCACAGATACGCAGTATTTT; CDR3: CASSLVVAGTDTQYF
V: TRBV7-3; J: TRBJ2-1; size: NA; D: TRBD2; DNA: TGTGCCAGCAGCTTAATAGGCGGGAGCGACAATGAGCAGTTCTTC; CDR3: CASSLIGGSDNEQFF
V: TRBV5-1; J: TRBJ2-3; size: NA; D: NA; DNA: TGCGCCAGCAGTCCCGGGACAAAAATCACAGATACGCAGTATTTT; CDR3: CASSPGTKITDTQYF
V: TRBV18; J: TRBJ1-4; size: NA; D: NA; DNA: TGTGCCAGCTCACCAGGGCGGGGTGAAAAACTGTTTTTT; CDR3: CASSPGRGEKLFF
V: TRBV6-1; J: TRBJ2-1; size: NA; D: TRBD2; DNA: TGTGCCAGCAGGCTGACTAGCGGGAGTTCCCATGAGCAGTTCTTC; CDR3: CASRLTSGSSHEQFF
V: TRBV19; J: TRBJ2-7; size: NA; D: NA; DNA: TGTGCCAGTAGTTTTGGAGCGGACATCTCCTACGAGCAGTACTTC; CDR3: CASSFGADISYEQYF
V: TRBV2; J: TRBJ2-5; size: NA; D: NA; DNA: TGTGCCAGCAGGGCGGGAACCAAAGAGACCCAGTACTTC; CDR3: CASRAGTKETQYF
V: TRBV5-1; J: TRBJ2-3; size: NA; D: TRBD2; DNA: TGCGCCAGCAGCTTGGGGCCTTCTAGCGGGGGCACAGATACGCAGTATTTT; CDR3: CASSLGPSSGGTDTQYF
V: TRBV9; J: TRBJ2-2; size: NA; D: NA; DNA: TGTGCCAGCAGCTTTAGCGGAAACACCGGGGAGCTGTTTTTT; CDR3: CASSFSGNTGELFF
V: TRBV29-1; J: TRBJ2-7; size: NA; D: NA; DNA: TGCAGCGTTGCGGCAGGGAGGTACGAGCAGTACTTC; CDR3: CSVAAGRYEQYF
V: TRBV19; J: TRBJ1-1; size: NA; D: NA; DNA: TGTGCCAGTAGGATGTTGACACCGGGGCACACCTTAACTGAAGCTTTCTTT; CDR3: CASRMLTPGHTLTEAFF
V: TRBV18; J: TRBJ2-3; size: NA; D: TRBD1; DNA: TGTGCCAGCTCACCGACAGGGGGCAAAGGAGATACGCAGTATTTT; CDR3: CASSPTGGKGDTQYF
V: TRBV11-2; J: TRBJ1-3; size: once; D: NA; DNA: TGTGCCAGCCTTTCTGGAAACACCATATATTTT; CDR3: CASLSGNTIYF
V: TRBV7-9; J: TRBJ2-1; size: NA; D: NA; DNA: TGTGCCAGCAGCTTAGGTGACAGACAGTTCTTC; CDR3: CASSLGDRQFF
V: TRBV29-1; J: TRBJ1-2; size: NA; D: NA; DNA: TGCAGTGCTGGGGGATTTGGCTACACCTTC; CDR3: CSAGGFGYTF
V: TRBV29-1; J: TRBJ2-7; size: once; D: TRBD1; DNA: TGCAGCGCCCACGGACAGGGCTACGAGCAGTACTTC; CDR3: CSAHGQGYEQYF
V: TRBV5-5; J: TRBJ2-5; size: NA; D: NA; DNA: TGTGCCAGCAGCTCCTCCGCCACAGGGACAGAGACCCAGTACTTC; CDR3: CASSSSATGTETQYF
V: TRBV27; J: TRBJ2-1; size: once; D: NA; DNA: TGTGCCAGCAGTTTACTTGGTTCCAGTTTCTCCTACAATGAGCAGTTCTTC; CDR3: CASSLLGSSFSYNEQFF
V: TRBV19; J: TRBJ1-5; size: NA; D: NA; DNA: TGTGCCAGTAGTATAGGTTGGGGACAGCCCCAGCATTTT; CDR3: CASSIGWGQPQHF
V: TRBV29-1; J: TRBJ1-2; size: once; D: NA; DNA: TGCAGCGTTACCAGTACGACCTTC; CDR3: CSVTSTTF
V: TRBV6-1; J: TRBJ2-1; size: NA; D: TRBD1; DNA: TGTGCCAGCAGTAGGGACAGCCGTTACAATGAGCAGTTCTTC; CDR3: CASSRDSRYNEQFF
V: TRBV5-4; J: TRBJ2-7; size: once; D: NA; DNA: TGTGCCAGCAGCTTGGGGAGGCACTACGAGCAGTACTTC; CDR3: CASSLGRHYEQYF
V: TRBV18; J: TRBJ2-7; size: NA; D: TRBD1; DNA: TGTGCCAGCTCATCAACCGGGACAGGGATGTCCTACGAGCAGTACTTC; CDR3: CASSSTGTGMSYEQYF
V: TRBV5-1; J: TRBJ1-5; size: NA; D: NA; DNA: TGCGCCAGCAGCTTGGCCCCAGGGAACGAACGGCCCCAGCATTTT; CDR3: CASSLAPGNERPQHF
V: TRBV5-1; J: TRBJ2-3; size: NA; D: TRBD2; DNA: TGCGCCAGCAGCTTTTCTAGCGGGAGGGAAACAGATACGCAGTATTTT; CDR3: CASSFSSGRETDTQYF
V: TRBV6-5; J: TRBJ2-1; size: NA; D: TRBD2; DNA: TGTGCCAGCAGTTCACTAGCGGGAGGATGGAATGAGCAGTTCTTC; CDR3: CASSSLAGGWNEQFF
V: TRBV7-8; J: TRBJ1-3; size: NA; D: NA; DNA: TGTGCCAGCAGCTTAGGGGGGGACATGGCCATATATTTT; CDR3: CASSLGGDMAIYF
V: TRBV10-3; J: TRBJ2-7; size: NA; D: TRBD2; DNA: TGTGCCATCAGTGAGCCGGGACTAGCGGGACTCGAGCAGTACTTC; CDR3: CAISEPGLAGLEQYF
V: TRBV2; J: TRBJ1-1; size: NA; D: TRBD1; DNA: TGTGCCAGCAGTAGGGACAGACAGAACACTGAAGCTTTCTTT; CDR3: CASSRDRQNTEAFF